These T cell receptor beta chains were read from a single sample in a study of blood T cells in healthy people across ages. MiXCR was run by TCRdb on the 5' RACE reads, yielding one entry per CDR3 protein. The table lists just under 750,000 distinct CDR3 sequences, 20% to 25% of them singletons. The sequenced sample consisted of blood. These receptors were collected from a man between 70 and 80 years old in good health. The CDR3 runs from the conserved cysteine through the conserved F or W. A D gene is named only where the DNA matches it firmly. Size is stated for part of the rows, as once, few or many counts, or as a class when the clone is expanded.

>TRBJ1-5|-|-|TRBV10-3
TGTGCCATCAGTGAGTCTGTGGGAGCACAGCATTTT
CAISESVGAQHF
>TRBJ2-3|TRBD2|few|TRBV12-3/TRBV12-4
TGTGCCAGCAGTTGGGATTCGAGCGGGGGGTTAGATACGCAGTATTTT
CASSWDSSGGLDTQYF
>TRBJ2-5|TRBD2|-|TRBV7-2
TGTGCCAGCAGCTTAGTTCCGGCGGGGGGCCAAGAGACCCAGTACTTC
CASSLVPAGGQETQYF
>TRBJ2-1|-|few|TRBV6-1
TGTGCCAGCACAGGGATGTACAATGAGCAGTTCTTC
CASTGMYNEQFF
>TRBJ1-1|TRBD1|-|TRBV27
TGTGCCAGCAGACGGGACAGGGGAGTGACTGAAGCTTTCTTT
CASRRDRGVTEAFF
>TRBJ1-4|-|few|TRBV6-5
TGTGCCAGCAGCCTACCCCGAGGGAAACTGTTTTTT
CASSLPRGKLFF
>TRBJ1-1|-|many|TRBV29-1
TGCAGCGTTGTTAGATATGGGAACACTGAAGCTTTCTTT
CSVVRYGNTEAFF
>TRBJ2-4|-|many|TRBV29-1
TGCAGCGTTCCTAAGTGCAGTGTCCAACGGGAAAACATTCAGTACTTC
CSVPKCSVQRENIQYF
>TRBJ1-5|-|-|TRBV14
TGTGCCAGCAGCCAGCGACAATCAATTAGCAATCAGCCCCAGCATTTT
CASSQRQSISNQPQHF
>TRBJ1-5|-|-|TRBV20-1
TGCAGTGCTAGCACTGCCGTAGTTTCGCAGCCCCAGCATTTT
CSASTAVVSQPQHF
>TRBJ2-7|TRBD1|-|TRBV18
TGTGCCAGCTCACCTGACAGGGGGGTACGCCACGAGCAGTACTTC
CASSPDRGVRHEQYF
>TRBJ2-5|-|few|TRBV11-2
TGTGCCAGCAGCCCAACTCCGGGAGCGGATGAGCAGTACTTC
CASSPTPGADEQYF
>TRBJ2-7|TRBD1|-|TRBV19
TGTGCCAGTAGTATACGCGGACAGGTCGGCGAGCAGTACTTC
CASSIRGQVGEQYF
>TRBJ2-7|-|-|TRBV5-5
TGTGCCAGCAGCTTGGGGTCAAGGACAGTCTCCTACGAGCAGTACTTC
CASSLGSRTVSYEQYF
>TRBJ1-5|-|-|TRBV12-3/TRBV12-4
TGTGCCAGCAGTTTACTCGGTCAGCCCCAGCATTTT
CASSLLGQPQHF
>TRBJ2-7|TRBD1|few|TRBV2
TGTGCCAGCCGACAGGGGGTAGTGAGCTCCTACGAGCAGTACTTC
CASRQGVVSSYEQYF
>TRBJ2-3|-|-|TRBV20-1
TGCAGTGCCACAGTTCGGACAGATACGCAGTATTTT
CSATVRTDTQYF
>TRBJ1-1|TRBD1|many|TRBV13
TGTGCCAGCAGCGTAACAGGGGGCGTTCGCCCTGAAGCTTTCTTT
CASSVTGGVRPEAFF
>TRBJ2-1|-|-|TRBV5-1
TGCGCCAGCAGCACGAAGGACAGACAATACAATGAGCAGTTCTTC
CASSTKDRQYNEQFF
>TRBJ2-1|TRBD2|few|TRBV29-1
TGCAACGCGAGACCCAGCGGGGGCGCCTGCTACAATGAGCAGTTCTTC
CNARPSGGACYNEQFF
>TRBJ1-1|-|few|TRBV6-1
TGTGCCAGCAGTGAAGTCAAGAACACTGAAGCTTTCTTT
CASSEVKNTEAFF
>TRBJ2-2|TRBD2|-|TRBV12-3/TRBV12-4
TGTGCCAGCAGTTTAGGGACTAGGGCGAACACCGGGGAGCTGTTTTTT
CASSLGTRANTGELFF
>TRBJ1-5|-|-|TRBV6-2/TRBV6-3
TGTGCCAGCAGTTACTTGGGGGCTGGCAATCAGCCCCAGCATTTT
CASSYLGAGNQPQHF
>TRBJ2-4|-|-|TRBV7-9
TGTGCCAGCAGCTTGGATCTGTCCAAAAACATTCAGTACTTC
CASSLDLSKNIQYF
>TRBJ2-1|TRBD1|-|TRBV27
TGTGCCAGCGGTATCTCTCCCGGGACAGGAAACAATGAGCAGTTCTTC
CASGISPGTGNNEQFF
>TRBJ2-3|TRBD2|-|TRBV29-1
TGCAGCGTTGGACTAGCGGGGGGGAGCACAGATACGCAGTATTTT
CSVGLAGGSTDTQYF
>TRBJ2-7|-|-|TRBV20-1
TGCAGTGTTTTGGGGCAGAATTTGTACGAGCAGTACTTC
CSVLGQNLYEQYF
>TRBJ2-3|-|few|TRBV12-3/TRBV12-4
TGTGCCAGCACCCCCACCCCCAGGGCAGATACGCAGTATTTT
CASTPTPRADTQYF
>TRBJ1-2|TRBD1|-|TRBV5-1
TGCGCCAGCAGCTTGGTGGACGGACAGGACGGCTGCACCTTC
CASSLVDGQDGCTF
>TRBJ2-1|-|-|TRBV5-1
TGCGCCAGCAGCTTGGAAGCAGCTCACAATGAGCAGTTCTTC
CASSLEAAHNEQFF
>TRBJ2-7|-|-|TRBV11-2
TGTGCCAGCAGCTTAGGCAATCCTCCCATCTACGAGCAGTACTTC
CASSLGNPPIYEQYF
>TRBJ2-5|-|-|TRBV20-1
TGCAGTGCTAGTGCAAACCAGGGATGGGGAGAGACCCAGTACTTC
CSASANQGWGETQYF